What follows are 13 T cell receptor beta chains derived from one specimen sequenced in a study of T cell responses to AZD1222 COVID-19 vaccine. Profiling relied on immunoSEQ multiplex PCR, and the TCRdb table lists in-frame clones only, not all of them. The table has roughly 110,000 clones, 92% seen once. The starting material was peripheral blood, obtained 28 days after the second AZD1222 dose. These receptors came from an adult who received the AZD1222 COVID-19 vaccine.

The chain joins TRBV18 to TRBJ1-1; D is undetermined. The CDR3 consists of 14 residues. V was cut by 5 bases and J by 1 base, with 11 bases left in between. Germline V gene sequence: CDR1 KGHSH, CDR2 LQKENI. CDR3 sequence: CASSSQAGNTEAFF. CDR3 DNA sequence: TGTGCCAGCTCATCACAAGCAGGGAACACTGAAGCTTTCTTT.

The V and J genes are TRBV19 and TRBJ2-1; weak D call: TRBD2 (5 bases). Germline values: CDR1 LNHDA, CDR2 SQIVND (reference sequence). The V and J ends lost 5 bases and 5 bases respectively, with 13 bases between them. This CDR3 is 14 amino acids long. The CDR3 here is CASSLRGLNNEQFF. CDR3 DNA: TGTGCCAGTAGTCTCAGAGGACTCAACAATGAGCAGTTCTTC. Looking up the rest from reference TRBV19 and TRBJ2-1 gives the full variable domain: DGGITQSPKYLFRKEGQNVTLSCEQNLNHDAMYWYRQDPGQGLRLIYYSQIVNDFQKGDIAEGYSVSREKKESFPLTVTSAQKNPTAFYLCASSLRGLNNEQFFGPGTRLTVL.

In this sample, this clone turned up a few times. The rearrangement links TRBV19 to TRBJ2-2; the D gene could be TRBD1 or TRBD2 (6 bases each). The CDR3 totals 14 residues. V was pared by 3 bases and J by 6 bases, with 11 bases between. CDR1 LNHDA and CDR2 SQIVND come from the germline V gene (reference sequence). The CDR3 DNA is TGTGCCAGTAGTATTCCAGGGGAGGCCGGGGAGCTGTTTTTT. This encodes CASSIPGEAGELFF.

This clone was recorded only once. The V gene is TRBV7-8, the J gene TRBJ1-2; maybe TRBD1 (5 bases). V gave up 1 base and J gave up 3 bases, with 27 bases separating them. Germline assignment: CDR1 SGHVS and CDR2 FQNEAQ. The CDR3 loop spans 20 amino acids. This CDR3 is CASSLEGRASHIRGDYGYTF. The CDR3, as DNA: TGTGCCAGCAGCTTAGAGGGGCGAGCATCCCATATTCGGGGCGACTATGGCTACACCTTC.

This clone came up a few times. The chain carries TRBV12-3 or TRBV12-4 and TRBJ2-5; D ambiguous. Trimming left V 6 bases short and J 3 bases short, with 11 bases between. The CDR3 totals 13 residues. CDR3 in DNA: TGTGCCAGCAGCCCCGTGGTCGAAGAGACCCAGTACTTC. Amino acids: CASSPVVEETQYF.

J is TRBJ1-1 and V is TRBV4-1, with no clear D. Germline values: CDR1 MGHRA, CDR2 YSYEKL. This CDR3 is built from 15 residues. V lost 3 bases and J lost 2, with 13 bases in between. The CDR3 spells CASSHRESINTEAFF. The CDR3 nucleotides are TGCGCCAGCAGCCACCGAGAGAGTATAAACACTGAAGCTTTCTTT.

The rearrangement links TRBV30 to TRBJ2-6; TRBD2 is a possible D gene (7 bases). This CDR3 is built from 17 residues. CDR1 GTSNPN and CDR2 SVGIG come from the germline V gene (reference sequence). Trimming removed 8 bases from V and 1 base from J, with 21 bases in between. The CDR3 region is CAGGYGRGYSGANVLTF. In nucleotides, the CDR3 is TGTGCCGGAGGGTATGGGAGGGGGTATTCTGGGGCCAACGTCCTGACTTTC.

The chain is built from TRBV5-1 and TRBJ2-1; possibly TRBD1 for D (5 bases). The germline V gene has CDR1 SGHRS and CDR2 YFSETQ. With 4 bases removed from V and 3 bases from J, the gap between germline ends came to 11 bases. The CDR3 contains 14 residues. This CDR3 reads CASSARGFYNEQFF. The CDR3 bases are TGCGCCAGCAGCGCTAGGGGATTCTACAATGAGCAGTTCTTC.

V gene TRBV18 combines with J gene TRBJ2-5; 9 nucleotides agree with TRBD2. The junction had 3 bases not matched to a gene; V was cut back by 3 bases and J by 1 base. The germline V gene has CDR1 KGHSH and CDR2 LQKENI. The CDR3 has 15 residues. CDR3 nucleotides: TGTGCCAGCTCACCGGGCGGGAGGGCCCAAGAGACCCAGTACTTC. As protein: CASSPGGRAQETQYF.

The gene calls are TRBV15 and TRBJ2-1; 7 nucleotides line up with TRBD2. The J segment lost 6 bases and the V segment lost 0 bases, leaving 8 bases of the junction unmatched. The CDR3 spans 16 residues. Germline CDR1 reads LNHNV; CDR2 reads YYDKDF (reference sequence). As DNA, the CDR3 is TGTGCCACCAGCAGAGATATGGTGGGAGGGCTCAATGAGCAGTTCTTC. Translation gives CATSRDMVGGLNEQFF.

J is TRBJ2-2 and V is TRBV29-1; tentative D call: TRBD2 (6 bases). The CDR3 consists of 15 residues. The germline V and J ends were trimmed by 5 bases and 7 bases, with 20 bases remaining between them. The germline gives CDR1 SQVTM, CDR2 ANQGSEA. The CDR3 reads CSVQVEGSRGGELFF. In nucleotides, the CDR3 is TGCAGCGTTCAGGTGGAGGGGTCTCGAGGCGGGGAGCTGTTTTTT.

The chain combines TRBV5-4 with TRBJ2-7; D is unclear. Germline V gene sequence: CDR1 SGHNT, CDR2 YYREEE (reference sequence). The CDR3 totals 13 residues. Trimming cost V 5 bases and J 0 bases, with 9 bases left between them. The CDR3 spells CASRVQSSYEQYF. The CDR3 coding sequence is TGTGCCAGCAGGGTACAAAGCTCCTACGAGCAGTACTTC.

This chain links TRBV5-6 with TRBJ2-6; D gene ambiguous. The germline CDR1 and CDR2 sequences are SGHDT and YYEEEE. The V end lost 4 bases, the J end lost 0 bases, and 8 bases lay between the germline ends. The CDR3 has 15 amino acids. DNA for the CDR3: TGTGCCAGCAGCCCGGCCCCCTCTGGGGCCAACGTCCTGACTTTC. Protein: CASSPAPSGANVLTF.